This T cell receptor beta chain emerged from a study of cytomegalovirus exposure and HLA in healthy donors. Overall study results and limits: TCR beta V- and J-gene trimming, according to a later analysis, was linked to a missense DCLRE1C variant.

Trimming took 4 bases from V and 2 from J; bases not matched to a gene: 2. The length of the CDR3 is 15 residues. Per the germline V gene, CDR1 is SEHNR and CDR2 is FQNEAQ (reference sequence). Unrecorded immune exposure was likely among donors, who were nominally healthy when sampled. Worth noting for this clone: Its target is unknown.

With 60 Vbeta and 13 Jbeta primers, the PCR was carried out. Original processing methods: It was a later analysis that counted 83 million or so unique TCR beta chains, of which 9.5 million to 14 million were shared. The table came from immunoSEQ multiplex PCR; TCRdb's copy has only in-frame clones and leaves some out. D and trimming come from the DNA, and the V and J calls and clone size come from that table. This sample has fewer than 150,000 clones, with about 85% found just once. Sequenced: PBMCs. The chain links TRBV7-9 to TRBJ2-1, with 10 positions matching TRBD2. The clonotype was recovered from a woman aged 30 to 39 in good health and CMV-seropositive. The CDR3 reads CASSSAGGPYNEQFF. CDR3 coding DNA: TGTGCCAGCAGCTCAGCGGGGGGGCCCTACAATGAGCAGTTCTTC.